The clone carrying this T cell receptor beta chain was found a few times. As yet, its antigen is unknown. The CDR3 loop spans 15 amino acids. V shed 3 bases and J 2 bases; nucleotides not matched to a gene: 6. Looked up from germline, CDR1 is SGHNT and CDR2 is YYREEE (reference sequence). The data are from a study of beta chain features in type 1 diabetes. CD45RO/CCR7/CD25/CD127/CD95/CD27 staining was used to isolate CD4+ naive, central memory, regulatory and stem cell-like memory cells by sorting. Overall study findings and caveats: A greater similarity of naive, central memory and Treg TCRB repertoires was seen among patients than among healthy donors.

The sequenced template was cDNA made from the entire isolated RNA. Some clones are missing from TCRdb's copy, which holds only in-frame ones; the method was immunoSEQ multiplex PCR. The repertoire has about 350,000 clones, roughly a fifth of them found once; the top ten carry around 0.044%. The chain combines TRBV5-4 with TRBJ2-7, with 9 bases matching TRBD1. The specimen was naive CD4+ T cells from blood. The sequence was collected from a woman aged 18-30 years in good health. Here the CDR3 DNA reads TGTGCCAGCAGCTCTAGACAGGGGGGTACCTACGAGCAGTACTTC. Translation gives CASSSRQGGTYEQYF.